These 29 T cell receptor beta chains were sequenced from one sample in a study of Graves' ophthalmopathy and Graves' hyperthyroidism. RNA transcripts were the source from which TCR beta CDR3 regions were amplified. HTBI primers were used in a first-round RT-PCR, which preceded a second-round multiplex PCR. TCRdb used MiXCR to reprocess the multiplex PCR reads, holding one entry per CDR3 protein. The profile shows about 620,000 distinct CDR3 sequences, about 20% of them singletons. Sequenced material: peripheral blood. These receptors were collected from a woman younger than 35 with stable Graves' hyperthyroidism. Some clones in this sample may be carry-over from other donors' samples.

This clonotype was detected only once. The chain employs TRBV29-1 and TRBJ2-2, with a tentative D call TRBD1 (7 bases). The germline gives CDR1 SQVTM, CDR2 ANQGSEA. The CDR3 spans 14 residues. Deletions cut 4 bases from V and 5 bases from J, with 14 bases between. This CDR3 is CSVGTPGGTGELFF. The CDR3 DNA sequence: TGCAGCGTTGGTACCCCAGGGGGGACCGGGGAGCTGTTTTTT.

This clonotype was recorded many times. The genes are TRBV4-1 and TRBJ1-1; D is unresolved. The CDR3 totals 14 residues. Germline CDR1 MGHRA, CDR2 YSYEKL. The V end was cut by 0 bases, the J end by 3 bases, with 8 bases between. CDR3 amino acids: CASSQDLQDTEAFF. CDR3 bases: TGCGCCAGCAGCCAAGATCTGCAGGACACTGAAGCTTTCTTT.

This clonotype was counted ten times or more. V is TRBV7-3 and J is TRBJ2-7; a weak D match, TRBD2 (6 bases). Trimming took 2 bases from V and 6 from J, leaving 11 bases between them. The CDR3 loop spans 13 amino acids. CDR1 and CDR2 from the germline V gene are SGHTA and FQGTGA. The CDR3 is CASSLEAGSEQYF. The CDR3 DNA follows: TGTGCCAGCAGCTTAGAGGCCGGGAGCGAGCAGTACTTC. Filled out from reference TRBV7-3 and TRBJ2-7, the complete variable domain reads GAGVSQTPSNKVTEKGKYVELRCDPISGHTALYWYRQSLGQGPEFLIYFQGTGAADDSGLPNDRFFAVRPEGSVSTLKIQRTERGDSAVYLCASSLEAGSEQYFGPGTRLTVT.

This clonotype has at least ten counts. The rearrangement uses TRBV4-2 and TRBJ1-2, with 7 positions matching TRBD1. CDR1 LGHNA and CDR2 YNFKEQ come from the germline V gene. CDR3 length: 16 amino acids. The trim removed 0 bases at V and 6 bases at J, leaving 10 bases unmatched. Here the CDR3 reads CASSQERLGGGHGYTF. The CDR3 DNA sequence: TGTGCCAGCAGCCAAGAACGTTTGGGAGGGGGCCATGGCTACACCTTC.

This clonotype has ten or more counts. The gene calls are TRBV6-1 and TRBJ1-3; D gene uncertain. Trimming took off 2 bases at V and 0 bases at J, with 8 bases between the two ends. In germline, CDR1 is MNHNS, CDR2 SASEGT. The CDR3 has 15 amino acids. The chain's CDR3 is CASSETRISGNTIYF. The CDR3, as DNA: TGTGCCAGCAGTGAAACCCGGATCTCTGGAAACACCATATATTTT.

The chain couples TRBV18 to TRBJ2-2; D unclear. The CDR3 runs 12 residues. V lost 5 bases, J lost 4 bases, and 5 bases lay in between. Per the germline V gene, CDR1 is KGHSH and CDR2 is LQKENI. Here the CDR3 reads CASSEPTGELFF. DNA for the CDR3: TGTGCCAGCTCAGAACCCACCGGGGAGCTGTTTTTT.

The chain joins TRBV10-3 to TRBJ2-5; D is possibly TRBD1 (6 bases). The germline CDR1 and CDR2 sequences are ENHRY and SYGVKD. The CDR3 contains 13 residues. Trimming shortened V by 8 bases and J by 4 bases, and 14 bases separated the two germline ends. The CDR3 reads CAIGGQSVETQYF. For the CDR3, the DNA is TGTGCCATCGGGGGACAAAGTGTAGAGACCCAGTACTTC.

This clonotype was found many times. The V call is TRBV12-3 or TRBV12-4, the J call TRBJ2-2; 7 positions match TRBD2. CDR3 length equals 15 residues. V dropped 1 base and J dropped 5; count of bases not matched to a gene: 4. The CDR3 nucleotides read TGTGCCAGCAGTTTAGGCGGGAGTGGTACCGGGGAGCTGTTTTTT. Translation gives CASSLGGSGTGELFF.

This clonotype was counted many times. V usage is TRBV28 and J usage is TRBJ2-7; TRBD1 is a possible D gene (5 bases). Trimming pared 6 bases from V and 0 bases from J, leaving 12 bases between. The CDR3 consists of 14 residues. Germline V CDR1 and CDR2: MDHEN, SYDVKM. CDR3 protein: CASRGWGSSYEQYF. CDR3 DNA: TGTGCCAGCAGGGGGTGGGGCAGCTCCTACGAGCAGTACTTC.

In its sample, this clonotype was seen many times. This rearrangement joins TRBV6-5 to TRBJ2-7, with D perhaps matching TRBD1 (6 bases). CDR3 size: 11 residues. With 6 bases removed from V and 6 bases from J, the gap between germline ends came to 9 bases. The V gene's germline CDR1 is MNHEY and CDR2 SVGAGI. CDR3: CASSQGGEQYF. The CDR3 DNA reads TGTGCCAGCAGCCAAGGGGGCGAGCAGTACTTC.

The chain carries TRBV11-2 and TRBJ1-1, with a tentative D call TRBD1 (5 bases). V gave up 2 bases and J gave up 5 bases, with 18 bases separating them. Germline V gives CDR1 SGHAT, CDR2 FQNNGV. This CDR3 region has 16 residues. CDR3 in amino acids: CASSLRIPAGGTEAFF. Written as DNA, the CDR3 is TGTGCCAGCAGCTTAAGAATCCCCGCTGGGGGTACTGAAGCTTTCTTT.

This clonotype has only one observation. J is TRBJ1-6 and V is TRBV29-1; 8 bases agree with TRBD1. The CDR3 is made up of 13 amino acids. The J segment lost 9 bases and the V segment lost 6 bases, leaving 7 bases of the junction unmatched. Germline values: CDR1 SQVTM, CDR2 ANQGSEA. The chain's CDR3 is CSVSQGAISPLHF. The CDR3 region has the DNA TGCAGCGTCTCGCAGGGGGCTATTTCACCCCTCCACTTT.

This clonotype was seen at least ten times. The genes are TRBV11-1 and TRBJ2-5, with D unresolved. Germline CDR1 reads SGHAT; CDR2 reads FQDESV (reference sequence). The CDR3 loop spans 13 amino acids. Trimming took off 4 bases at V and 5 bases at J, with 11 bases between the two ends. In nucleotides, the CDR3 is TGTGCCAGCAGCTCAAATTTTGTCGAGACCCAGTACTTC. Translated, it gives CASSSNFVETQYF.

This clonotype has only a few counts. The chain links TRBV5-6 to TRBJ2-7, with D possibly matching TRBD2 (5 bases). The V and J ends lost 8 bases and 0 bases respectively, with 15 bases between them. In germline, CDR1 is SGHDT, CDR2 YYEEEE. The CDR3 contains 14 residues. Here the CDR3 DNA reads TGTGCCAGTGGCAGTGCGGGCGGCTCCTACGAGCAGTACTTC. Encoded protein: CASGSAGGSYEQYF.

The chain joins TRBV5-1 to TRBJ2-7, with D perhaps matching TRBD2 (6 bases). The CDR3 has 13 amino acids. CDR1 is SGHRS and CDR2 is YFSETQ in the germline V gene. The CDR3 is CAQRSGVNDEQYF. As DNA, the CDR3 is TGCGCGCAGCGGTCGGGGGTAAACGACGAGCAGTACTTC.

This clonotype was picked up many times. The chain combines TRBV27 with TRBJ1-6; possible D gene TRBD1, 5 bases. Germline values: CDR1 MNHEY, CDR2 SMNVEV (reference sequence). The V end was cut by 6 bases, the J end by 9 bases, with 15 bases between. The CDR3 consists of 14 residues. CDR3 DNA: TGTGCCAGCAGCCCCGGGAGGGGATCTTCACCCCTCCACTTT. It specifies CASSPGRGSSPLHF.

This clonotype appeared many times. CDR3: CASSLMKGAFF. CDR3 DNA sequence: TGTGCCAGCAGCTTGATGAAAGGGGCTTTCTTT. This chain connects TRBV5-8 to TRBJ1-1; D unclear. The germline CDR1 and CDR2 sequences are SGHTS and YDEGEE. The CDR3 has 11 residues. Trimming removed 1 base from V and 11 bases from J, with 9 bases in between.

Only one count was recorded for this clonotype. The chain has TRBV19 and TRBJ1-1, with TRBD1 matching 8 bases. J gave up 4 bases and V 7 bases, and 8 bases lay outside the gene matches. The V gene's germline CDR1 is LNHDA and CDR2 SQIVND (reference sequence). This CDR3 spans 14 amino acids. Here the CDR3 DNA reads TGTGCCAGTAACCGACAGGGGTGGGGCACTGAAGCTTTCTTT. It yields the protein CASNRQGWGTEAFF. The whole variable domain, remainder taken from reference TRBV19 and TRBJ1-1, is DGGITQSPKYLFRKEGQNVTLSCEQNLNHDAMYWYRQDPGQGLRLIYYSQIVNDFQKGDIAEGYSVSREKKESFPLTVTSAQKNPTAFYLCASNRQGWGTEAFFGQGTRLTVV.

At least ten counts were recorded for this clonotype. The genes are TRBV6-5 and TRBJ2-7; D remains unclear. Per germline, CDR1 MNHEY and CDR2 SVGAGI. This CDR3 is 13 amino acids long. The V end lost 2 bases, the J end lost 2 bases, and 7 bases lay between the germline ends. The CDR3 nucleotides are TGTGCCAGCAGTTACAGGTCTACCTACGAGCAGTACTTC. Its translation: CASSYRSTYEQYF.

The gene calls are TRBV12-3 or TRBV12-4 and TRBJ1-2; the D is unclear. The CDR3 is 14 residues long. V lost 5 bases and J 2 bases, leaving 12 bases between the germline ends. The CDR3 sequence is CASSTGPSNYGYTF. In DNA, the CDR3 is TGTGCCAGCAGTACCGGGCCGTCCAACTATGGCTACACCTTC.

V gene TRBV5-1 combines with J gene TRBJ2-7; unclear D gene. The V end lost 2 bases, the J end lost 6 bases, and 12 bases lay between the germline ends. The CDR3 is made up of 13 amino acids. The V gene's germline CDR1 is SGHRS and CDR2 YFSETQ. The CDR3 loop is CASSFGQVTEQYF. The CDR3 DNA follows: TGCGCCAGCAGCTTTGGGCAGGTTACCGAGCAGTACTTC.

This clonotype occurred many times. The chain links TRBV20-1 to TRBJ2-7; D ambiguous. This CDR3 has 14 residues. CDR1 and CDR2 (germline): DFQATT, SNEGSKA (reference sequence). V shed 5 bases and J shed 5 bases, with 19 bases lying between them. CDR3 DNA sequence: TGCAGTGCTTCCAGAGTCATCTTCTTGGACGAGCAGTACTTC. Protein: CSASRVIFLDEQYF.

This clonotype was observed at least ten times. The chain recombines TRBV6-1 with TRBJ2-7, with 7 bases fitting TRBD1. V lost 6 bases and J lost 1; bases outside the gene matches: 6. Germline V CDR1 and CDR2: MNHNS, SASEGT. This CDR3 is built from 14 residues. CDR3 DNA: TGTGCCAGCAGAGGGACAGCGACTTCCTACGAGCAGTACTTC. It encodes CASRGTATSYEQYF.

This clonotype occurred many times. The CDR3 sequence is CASRKTGREWGYTF. The CDR3 DNA reads TGTGCCAGCAGAAAGACAGGACGGGAGTGGGGCTACACCTTC. This chain connects TRBV12-3 or TRBV12-4 to TRBJ1-2; a possible D gene is TRBD1 (6 bases). The CDR3 is made up of 14 amino acids. V was trimmed by 6 bases and J by 8 bases, leaving 19 bases between them.

This clonotype was picked up many times. The J gene is TRBJ1-2, the V gene TRBV6-4; TRBD1 agrees at 9 bases. V lost 4 bases to trimming and J lost 2 bases; unmatched junction nucleotides: 11. The CDR3 loop spans 17 amino acids. CDR1 and CDR2 from the germline V gene are MRHNA and SNTAGT. This chain's CDR3 is CASSGFVPGQGNYGYTF. The DNA of the CDR3 is TGTGCCAGCAGTGGCTTCGTCCCGGGACAGGGAAACTATGGCTACACCTTC.

This clonotype was picked up many times. This chain connects TRBV28 to TRBJ2-5; D ambiguous. Between the trimmed V and J ends, which lost 2 bases and 5 bases, there was a span of 12 bases. Germline-derived CDR1 and CDR2 are MDHEN and SYDVKM. This CDR3 is 14 amino acids long. Written as DNA, the CDR3 is TGTGCCAGCAGTTTAGCCTTGTTCGGGGAGACCCAGTACTTC. Amino acid sequence: CASSLALFGETQYF.

This clonotype was seen at least ten times. The J gene is TRBJ2-7, the V gene TRBV19, with 8 nucleotides matching TRBD2. CDR1 is LNHDA, CDR2 SQIVND, per germline (reference sequence). J lost 4 bases, V lost 7 bases, and 9 bases had no gene match. This CDR3 contains 14 residues. The DNA of the CDR3 is TGTGCCAGTACCCCGGGACTAGGGAGTTACGAGCAGTACTTC. It codes for CASTPGLGSYEQYF. Based on the CDR3 plus reference TRBV19 and TRBJ2-7, the full variable domain is DGGITQSPKYLFRKEGQNVTLSCEQNLNHDAMYWYRQDPGQGLRLIYYSQIVNDFQKGDIAEGYSVSREKKESFPLTVTSAQKNPTAFYLCASTPGLGSYEQYFGPGTRLTVT.

This clonotype was detected many times. The chain links TRBV6-5 to TRBJ1-3, with TRBD1 matching over 12 bases. The V and J ends lost 2 bases and 8 bases, in that order; junction bases with no gene match: 7. Germline V gene lookup returns CDR1 MNHEY and CDR2 SVGAGI. The CDR3 sequence is 16 residues long. The chain's CDR3 is CASSYAWDRGHDTIYF. The CDR3 coding sequence is TGTGCCAGCAGTTACGCCTGGGACAGGGGGCATGACACCATATATTTT.

This clonotype has a count of ten or more. The chain uses TRBV27 and TRBJ1-1, with D possibly being TRBD1 (6 bases). Per the germline V gene, CDR1 is MNHEY and CDR2 is SMNVEV (reference sequence). This CDR3 is built from 15 residues. V was cut by 2 bases and J by 3 bases, with 13 bases left in between. Here the CDR3 DNA reads TGTGCCAGCAGTTTAGCCGGGGGCACTTACACTGAAGCTTTCTTT. Translated, it gives CASSLAGGTYTEAFF.